Listed below are T cell receptor beta chains from one sample, sequenced in a study of blood T cell repertoires in COVID-19. TCRdb's copy holds only in-frame clones and misses some; the assay was immunoSEQ multiplex PCR. The sample lists 220,000 or so clones; around nine tenths were seen once. Sequenced input: peripheral blood. The source of these receptors is a man in his 60s who had recovered from COVID-19. CDR3s include the opening cysteine and the closing phenylalanine or tryptophan. Each record gives: J gene, V gene, CDR3 protein.

>TRBJ2-7|TRBV10-3
CAISEGSYEQYF
>TRBJ2-3|TRBV7-5
CARSKRQGCTDTQYF
>TRBJ1-2|TRBV19
CASRPGAGRNYGYTF
>TRBJ2-6|TRBV18
CASSPDRVGANVLTF
>TRBJ2-1|TRBV11-3
CASSYRGGNPNNEQFF
>TRBJ2-1|TRBV5-4
CASSARDYNEQFF
>TRBJ1-5|TRBV15
CATSARGSNQPQHF
>TRBJ1-1|TRBV4-1
CASSPGPRGTEAFF
>TRBJ1-5|TRBV7-2
CASSLVSGPNQPQHF
>TRBJ2-1|TRBV7-7
CASSRILGKDNEQFF
>TRBJ2-7|TRBV11-2
CASSLDDWVVKYF
>TRBJ2-2|TRBV3-1/TRBV3-2
CASSQGLAGGAGELFF
>TRBJ2-7|TRBV13
CASSLAGVTYEQYF
>TRBJ2-4|TRBV18
CASSPRDRVAKNIQYF
>TRBJ2-7|TRBV28
CASSFGGNIYEQYF
>TRBJ2-1|TRBV9
CASPGGASGSNEQFF
>TRBJ2-1|TRBV6-5
CASLPHSGTGNEQFF
>TRBJ1-5|TRBV15
CATSRVLSEPGQHF
>TRBJ2-2|TRBV7-8
CASSPGQGNGETTSGQNTGELFF
>TRBJ1-4|TRBV5-4
CASSHEPGTTKKLFF
>TRBJ1-2|TRBV3-1/TRBV3-2
CASSRDSPYGYTF
>TRBJ2-1|TRBV5-6
CASSPIELGGSYNEQFF
>TRBJ2-7|TRBV6-1
CASSEEWREFYEQYF
>TRBJ1-1|TRBV10-3
CAISESSGIPAFF
>TRBJ1-6|TRBV27
CASSLRDPGSNSPLHF
>TRBJ1-2|TRBV23-1
CASSQSSGKNYGYTF
>TRBJ2-5|TRBV6-5
CASSYVRTGVGETQYF
>TRBJ2-5|TRBV6-2/TRBV6-3
CASNYRLGGETQYF
>TRBJ2-1|TRBV2
CASSINRGGNEQFF
>TRBJ2-2|TRBV15
CATSREPSLRRELFF
>TRBJ1-2|TRBV6-5
CASSRADYGYTF
>TRBJ1-6|TRBV5-5
CASRGTGDYNSPLHF
>TRBJ1-5|TRBV4-1
CASSQDSGHRFNQPQHF
>TRBJ1-2|TRBV18
CASSRDREGYTF
>TRBJ1-2|TRBV7-2
CASSLDRSYGYTF
>TRBJ2-3|TRBV5-1
CASSPLVSRTDTQYF
>TRBJ2-1|TRBV7-8
CASSSSEAGSSYNEQFF
>TRBJ2-1|TRBV18
CASSPPGLPYNEQFF
>TRBJ2-1|TRBV7-3
CASSLMGLRVDNEQFF
>TRBJ2-1|TRBV9
CASSDQVSGGAFNNEQFF
>TRBJ2-7|TRBV6-6
CASSWTGYEQYF
>TRBJ1-1|TRBV6-5
CASSYSTGATGAEAFF
>TRBJ2-3|TRBV4-3
CASSQDPWSGEYF
>TRBJ1-2|TRBV2
CASRSTGTGSEGYTF
>TRBJ2-5|TRBV27
CASRISGLGETQYF
>TRBJ2-2|TRBV18
CASSPMLAGAGTGELFF
>TRBJ2-7|TRBV19
CASSTPNRASYEQYF
>TRBJ2-1|TRBV4-2
CASGPERAGPYNEQFF
>TRBJ2-2|TRBV14
CASSQFPGRGRSGELFF
>TRBJ1-2|TRBV7-3
CASSFQDSSYGYTF
>TRBJ1-1|TRBV7-9
CASSLTENTEAFF
>TRBJ1-5|TRBV7-3
CASSLSGLGNQPQHF
>TRBJ1-6|TRBV5-1
CASSFLGTASYNSPLHF
>TRBJ1-1|TRBV20-1
CSATRATEAFF